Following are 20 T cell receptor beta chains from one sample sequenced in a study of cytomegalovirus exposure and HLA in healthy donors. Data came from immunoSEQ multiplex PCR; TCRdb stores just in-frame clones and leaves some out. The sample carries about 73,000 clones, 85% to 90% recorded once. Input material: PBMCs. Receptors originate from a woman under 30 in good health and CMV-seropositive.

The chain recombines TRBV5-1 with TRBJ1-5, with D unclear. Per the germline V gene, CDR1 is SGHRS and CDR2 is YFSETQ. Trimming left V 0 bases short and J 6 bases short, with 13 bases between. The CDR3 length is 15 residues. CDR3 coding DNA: TGCGCCAGCAGCTTGGCCGCAGAGGGCTCTCAGCCCCAGCATTTT. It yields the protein CASSLAAEGSQPQHF.

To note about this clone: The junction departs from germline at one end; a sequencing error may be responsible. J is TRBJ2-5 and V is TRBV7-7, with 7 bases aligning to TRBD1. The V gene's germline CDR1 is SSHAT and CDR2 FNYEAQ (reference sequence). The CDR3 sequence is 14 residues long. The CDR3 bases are TGTGCTAGCAGCCATAGAGGGGGCGTAGAGACCCAGTACTTC. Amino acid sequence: CASSHRGGVETQYF.

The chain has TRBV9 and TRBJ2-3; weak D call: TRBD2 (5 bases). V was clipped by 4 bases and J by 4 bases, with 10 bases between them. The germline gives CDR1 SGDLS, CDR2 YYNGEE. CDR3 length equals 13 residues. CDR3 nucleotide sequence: TGTGCCAGCAGCCCGAGGGTGGCAGATACGCAGTATTTT. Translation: CASSPRVADTQYF.

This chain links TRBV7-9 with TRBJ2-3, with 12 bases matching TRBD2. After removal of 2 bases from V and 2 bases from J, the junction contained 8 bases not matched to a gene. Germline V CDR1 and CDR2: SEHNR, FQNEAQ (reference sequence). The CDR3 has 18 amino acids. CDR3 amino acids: CASSLRKLAGGLTDTQYF. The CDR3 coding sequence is TGTGCCAGCAGCTTACGAAAACTAGCGGGGGGCCTCACAGATACGCAGTATTTT.

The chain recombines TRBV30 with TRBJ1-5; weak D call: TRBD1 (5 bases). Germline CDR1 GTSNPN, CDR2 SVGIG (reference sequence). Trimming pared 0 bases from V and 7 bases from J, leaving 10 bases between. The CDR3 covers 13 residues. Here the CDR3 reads CAWSVRRGQPQHF. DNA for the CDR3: TGTGCCTGGAGTGTCCGTAGGGGCCAGCCCCAGCATTTT. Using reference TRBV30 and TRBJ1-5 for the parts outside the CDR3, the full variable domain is SQTIHQWPATLVQPVGSPLSLECTVEGTSNPNLYWYRQAAGRGLQLLFYSVGIGQISSEVPQNLSASRPQDRQFILSSKKLLLSDSGFYLCAWSVRRGQPQHFGDGTRLSIL.

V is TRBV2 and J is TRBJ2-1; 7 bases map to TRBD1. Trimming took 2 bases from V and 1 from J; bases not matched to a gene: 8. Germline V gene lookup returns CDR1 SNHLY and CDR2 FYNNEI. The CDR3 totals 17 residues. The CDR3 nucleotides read TGTGCCAGCAGTGAACCCACGGCCAGGGGGTCCTACAATGAGCAGTTCTTC. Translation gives CASSEPTARGSYNEQFF.

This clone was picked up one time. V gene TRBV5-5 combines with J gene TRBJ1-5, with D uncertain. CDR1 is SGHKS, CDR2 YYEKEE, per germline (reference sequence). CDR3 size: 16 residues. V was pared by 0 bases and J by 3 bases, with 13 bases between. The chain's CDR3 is CASSLVGAGPNQPQHF. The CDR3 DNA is TGTGCCAGCAGCTTGGTAGGTGCGGGCCCCAATCAGCCCCAGCATTTT.

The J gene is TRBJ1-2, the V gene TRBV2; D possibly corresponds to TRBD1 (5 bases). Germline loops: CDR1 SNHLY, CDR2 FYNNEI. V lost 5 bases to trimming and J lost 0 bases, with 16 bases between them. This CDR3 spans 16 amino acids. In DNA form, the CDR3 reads TGTGCCAGCAGTCGGCGTTTTGAGACAGCTAACTATGGCTACACCTTC. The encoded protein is CASSRRFETANYGYTF.

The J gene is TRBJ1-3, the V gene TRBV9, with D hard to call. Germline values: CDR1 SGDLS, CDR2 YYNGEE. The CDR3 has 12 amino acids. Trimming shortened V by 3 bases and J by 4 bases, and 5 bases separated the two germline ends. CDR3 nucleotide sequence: TGTGCCAGCAGCGCCTACGGAAACACCATATATTTT. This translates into CASSAYGNTIYF.

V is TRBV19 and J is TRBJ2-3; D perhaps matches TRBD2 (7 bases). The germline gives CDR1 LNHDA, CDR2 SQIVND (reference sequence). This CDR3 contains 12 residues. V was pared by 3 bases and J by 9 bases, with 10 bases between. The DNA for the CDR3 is TGTGCCAGTAGTATGGGGGGGCTGACGCAGTATTTT. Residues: CASSMGGLTQYF.

CDR3: CASSSGGTVNEQFF. The CDR3 DNA reads TGTGCCAGCAGTTCGGGGGGGACAGTAAATGAGCAGTTCTTC. The chain uses TRBV28 and TRBJ2-1; a possible D gene is TRBD2 (8 bases). Trimming stripped 4 bases from V and 7 bases from J, with 14 bases between. Germline-derived CDR1 and CDR2 are MDHEN and SYDVKM. This CDR3 contains 14 residues.

CDR3 amino acids: CASSPTGGEKLFF. The CDR3 coding sequence is TGTGCCAGCAGCCCAACAGGGGGTGAAAAACTGTTTTTT. The rearrangement joins TRBV9 to TRBJ1-4, with 8 positions matching TRBD1. The CDR3 spans 13 residues. From germline, CDR1 is SGDLS and CDR2 YYNGEE. V trimming: 4 bases; J trimming: 7 bases; junction bases outside the gene matches: 3. Variable domain in full (rest from reference TRBV9 and TRBJ1-4): DSGVTQTPKHLITATGQRVTLRCSPRSGDLSVYWYQQSLDQGLQFLIQYYNGEERAKGNILERFSAQQFPDLHSELNLSSLELGDSALYFCASSPTGGEKLFFGSGTQLSVL.

The CDR3 reads CASRPNHGATGELFF. CDR3 nucleotide sequence: TGTGCCAGCAGACCTAATCACGGAGCCACCGGGGAGCTGTTTTTT. This rearrangement joins TRBV7-2 to TRBJ2-2; D uncertain. The CDR3 covers 15 residues. Germline V gives CDR1 SGHTA, CDR2 FQGNSA. V lost 6 bases, J lost 4 bases, and 15 bases lay in between.

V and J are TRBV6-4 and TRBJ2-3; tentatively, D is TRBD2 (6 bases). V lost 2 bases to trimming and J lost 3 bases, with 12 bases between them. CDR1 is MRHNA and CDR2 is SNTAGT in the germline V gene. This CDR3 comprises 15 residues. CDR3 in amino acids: CASSDGSGATDTQYF. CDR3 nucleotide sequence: TGTGCCAGCAGTGACGGTAGCGGTGCGACAGATACGCAGTATTTT.

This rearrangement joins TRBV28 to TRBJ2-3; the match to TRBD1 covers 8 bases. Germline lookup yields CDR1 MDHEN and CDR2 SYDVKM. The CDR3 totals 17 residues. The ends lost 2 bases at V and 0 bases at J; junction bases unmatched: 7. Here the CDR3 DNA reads TGTGCCAGCAGTTTACCCCTCCGACAGGGGAGCACAGATACGCAGTATTTT. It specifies CASSLPLRQGSTDTQYF.

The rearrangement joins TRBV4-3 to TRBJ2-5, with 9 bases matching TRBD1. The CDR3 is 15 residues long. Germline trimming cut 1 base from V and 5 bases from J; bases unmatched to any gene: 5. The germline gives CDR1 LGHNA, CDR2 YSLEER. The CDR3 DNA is TGCGCCAGCAGCCAAGTTTGGGACAGGGCTGAGACCCAGTACTTC. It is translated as CASSQVWDRAETQYF.

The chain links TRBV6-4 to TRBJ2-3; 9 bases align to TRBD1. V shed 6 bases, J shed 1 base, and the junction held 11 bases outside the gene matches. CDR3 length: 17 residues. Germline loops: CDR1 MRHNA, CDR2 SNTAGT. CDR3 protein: CASSTGGGGTGTDTQYF. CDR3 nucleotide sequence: TGTGCCAGCAGCACAGGGGGCGGAGGAACTGGCACAGATACGCAGTATTTT.

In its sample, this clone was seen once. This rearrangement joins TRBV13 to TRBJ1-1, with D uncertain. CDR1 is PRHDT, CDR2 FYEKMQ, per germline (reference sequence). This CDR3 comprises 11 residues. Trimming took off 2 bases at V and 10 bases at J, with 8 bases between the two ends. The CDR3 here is CASSLNNPAFF. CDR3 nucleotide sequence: TGTGCCAGCAGCTTAAATAATCCAGCTTTCTTT.

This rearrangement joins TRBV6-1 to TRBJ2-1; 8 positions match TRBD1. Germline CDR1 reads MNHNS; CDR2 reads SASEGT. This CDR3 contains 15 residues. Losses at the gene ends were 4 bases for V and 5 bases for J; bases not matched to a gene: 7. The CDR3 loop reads CASSGDRGLDNEQFF. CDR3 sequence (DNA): TGTGCCAGCAGTGGAGACAGGGGACTCGACAATGAGCAGTTCTTC.

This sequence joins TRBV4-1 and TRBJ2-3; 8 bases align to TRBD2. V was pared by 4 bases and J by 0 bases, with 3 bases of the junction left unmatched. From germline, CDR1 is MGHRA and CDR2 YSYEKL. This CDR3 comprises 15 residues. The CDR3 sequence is CASSRVAGSTDTQYF. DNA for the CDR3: TGCGCCAGCAGCCGAGTAGCGGGGAGCACAGATACGCAGTATTTT.